The next 26 T cell receptor beta chains were all read from a single sample in a study of blood T cells in healthy people across ages. With a J-beta primer mix and a sample-barcoded 5' primer, a second PCR ran roughly 7 to 11 cycles. MiXCR, run by TCRdb on the 5' RACE reads, gives a single entry per CDR3 protein. The sample comprises about 1,800,000 distinct CDR3 sequences, roughly 27% of which are singletons, and 7% to 9% rests with the top ten. Material for sequencing was blood. Receptor source: a woman aged 25 to 45 in good health.

For this clonotype: An end of the junction differs from the germline gene, which may be a read error. The chain recombines TRBV7-2 with TRBJ2-7; 10 positions agree with TRBD1. Germline V gene data show CDR1 as SGHTA and CDR2 as FQGNSA. This CDR3 region has 15 residues. This CDR3 reads CAISLKDRGPDEQYF. CDR3 nucleotides: TGTGCCATCAGCCTGAAAGACAGGGGGCCGGACGAGCAGTACTTC. Full variable domain (remainder filled in from reference TRBV7-2 and TRBJ2-7): GAGVSQSPSNKVTEKGKDVELRCDPISGHTALYWYRQSLGQGLEFLIYFQGNSAPDKSGLPSDRFSAERTGGSVSTLTIQRTQQEDSAVYLCAISLKDRGPDEQYFGPGTRLTVT.

This clonotype was recorded a few times. J is TRBJ2-7 and V is TRBV12-3 or TRBV12-4; possibly TRBD1 for D (6 bases). This CDR3 region has 17 residues. Trimming left V 1 base short and J 0 bases short, with 16 bases between. CDR3 region: CASSLDGWGQDSYEQYF. In DNA, the CDR3 is TGTGCCAGCAGTTTAGACGGGTGGGGACAAGACTCCTACGAGCAGTACTTC.

In its sample, this clonotype was seen a few times. This chain uses TRBV6-5 with TRBJ1-5; the match to TRBD1 covers 9 bases. V was clipped by 6 bases and J by 3 bases; unmatched bases: 3. The CDR3 has 14 residues. Germline CDR1 and CDR2: MNHEY and SVGAGI. The CDR3 spells CASRDRGYNQPQHF. The CDR3 DNA follows: TGTGCCAGCAGGGACAGGGGATACAATCAGCCCCAGCATTTT.

This clonotype was counted between two and nine times. The chain has TRBV15 and TRBJ2-3; D remains ambiguous. CDR1 LNHNV and CDR2 YYDKDF come from the germline V gene (reference sequence). The CDR3 has 14 residues. Between the trimmed V and J ends, which lost 0 bases and 6 bases, there was a span of 10 bases. The CDR3, as DNA: TGTGCCACCAGCAGAGAAGGGTTGGGGGATACGCAGTATTTT. Translation gives CATSREGLGDTQYF. The full variable domain, rest sourced from reference TRBV15 and TRBJ2-3, is DAMVIQNPRYQVTQFGKPVTLSCSQTLNHNVMYWYQQKSSQAPKLLFHYYDKDFNNEADTPDNFQSRRPNTSFCFLDIRSPGLGDTAMYLCATSREGLGDTQYFGPGTRLTVL.

V and J are TRBV11-2 and TRBJ1-4; D is unclear. V gave up 2 bases and J gave up 8 bases, with 6 bases separating them. The CDR3 consists of 12 residues. Germline assignment: CDR1 SGHAT and CDR2 FQNNGV. CDR3 sequence: CASSLSQEKLFF. The DNA for the CDR3 is TGTGCCAGCAGCTTATCCCAGGAAAAACTGTTTTTT.

The chain joins TRBV3-1 to TRBJ1-1; D not resolved. The CDR3 sequence is 16 residues long. Trimming shortened V by 2 bases and J by 5 bases, and 18 bases separated the two germline ends. The germline V gene encodes CDR1 LGHDT and CDR2 YNNKEL (reference sequence). The CDR3 here is CASSQSPQWGGTEAFF. The CDR3 nucleotides read TGTGCCAGCAGCCAAAGCCCACAGTGGGGAGGGACTGAAGCTTTCTTT.

This clonotype was detected only a few times. This chain connects TRBV5-1 to TRBJ2-1, with 7 bases aligning to TRBD1. The CDR3 extends over 14 amino acids. Unmatched junction bases numbered 9, after V lost 8 bases and J lost 4 bases. The germline V gene encodes CDR1 SGHRS and CDR2 YFSETQ. CDR3 DNA sequence: TGCGCCAGTGCAGGGGACAGACGATACAATGAGCAGTTCTTC. Protein product: CASAGDRRYNEQFF.

This clonotype was seen a handful of times. The chain couples TRBV9 to TRBJ2-1, with TRBD2 as a possible D gene (5 bases). CDR3 length: 15 residues. Per the germline V gene, CDR1 is SGDLS and CDR2 is YYNGEE. V shed 3 bases and J shed 2 bases, with 12 bases lying between them. The CDR3 sequence is CASSGRLFPYNEQFF. The CDR3, as DNA: TGTGCCAGCAGCGGGCGACTATTCCCCTACAATGAGCAGTTCTTC.

The chain links TRBV9 to TRBJ2-5; 8 nucleotides align to TRBD2. V was clipped by 4 bases and J by 4 bases; unmatched bases: 12. Per germline, CDR1 SGDLS and CDR2 YYNGEE. The CDR3 is 16 residues long. The CDR3 bases are TGTGCCAGCAGCTTCCGGCGGGGGGCGGGAGGAGAGACCCAGTACTTC. This translates into CASSFRRGAGGETQYF.

The rearrangement joins TRBV11-2 to TRBJ2-6; 8 nucleotides match TRBD1. This CDR3 has 19 residues. Trimming at V came to 7 bases and at J to 0 bases, leaving 14 bases not matched to a gene. The germline CDR1 and CDR2 sequences are SGHAT and FQNNGV. CDR3 protein: CASTRGQGVHNSGANVLTF. The CDR3 region has the DNA TGTGCCAGCACCCGAGGACAGGGAGTTCATAACTCTGGGGCCAACGTCCTGACTTTC.

The genes are TRBV12-3 or TRBV12-4 and TRBJ2-5, with D possibly called TRBD1 or TRBD2 (5 bases each). The J call is in doubt because the DNA end fits TRBJ2-7 better. This CDR3 spans 13 amino acids. In DNA, the CDR3 is TGTGCCAGCAGTCCGGGCCGAGGGGACGAGCAGTACTTC. It specifies CASSPGRGDEQYF.

Turning to this clonotype: One end of the junction varies from germline; a read error may be responsible. CDR3 loop: CTSSASLGVMGNEQFF. CDR3 DNA: TGTACCAGCAGCGCCTCTTTGGGGGTTATGGGGAATGAGCAGTTCTTC. The rearrangement joins TRBV9 to TRBJ2-1, with D tentatively TRBD1 or TRBD2 (5 bases each). The CDR3 runs 16 residues. Germline CDR1 SGDLS, CDR2 YYNGEE.

This chain joins TRBV29-1 and TRBJ1-2; maybe TRBD1 (6 bases). CDR1 and CDR2 (germline): SQVTM, ANQGSEA. V was pared by 7 bases and J by 5 bases, with 14 bases between. The CDR3 runs 12 residues. The CDR3: CSASRGAYGYTF. The CDR3 DNA reads TGCAGCGCATCCCGGGGGGCTTATGGCTACACCTTC.

This clonotype showed up just a few times. This may come from a read error, since a much larger clone is one base off. The rearrangement links TRBV3-1 to TRBJ1-2; 8 bases line up with TRBD1. Germline V lookup: CDR1 LGHDT, CDR2 YNNKEL (reference sequence). This CDR3 has 15 amino acids. The CDR3 DNA reads as TGTGGCAGCAGCCAAGGGACAGGACTAAACTATGGCTACACCTTC. Translating it yields CGSSQGTGLNYGYTF.

The genes are TRBV29-1 and TRBJ1-1; D perhaps matches TRBD1 (5 bases). Germline CDR1 and CDR2: SQVTM and ANQGSEA. This CDR3 is 13 amino acids long. Trimming cost V 0 bases and J 7 bases, with 12 bases left between them. The CDR3 spells CSVEEHWDGEAFF. In DNA, the CDR3 is TGCAGCGTTGAAGAGCACTGGGACGGTGAAGCTTTCTTT.

This clonotype was seen repeatedly, ten times or more. The rearrangement joins TRBV29-1 to TRBJ2-6, with 11 bases that match TRBD1. V was pared by 8 bases and J by 2 bases, with 8 bases of the junction left unmatched. The CDR3 is made up of 16 amino acids. Germline CDR1 is SQVTM and CDR2 is ANQGSEA. The CDR3 reads CSPRPGQGAGANVLTF. CDR3 DNA: TGCAGCCCACGACCGGGACAGGGGGCTGGGGCCAACGTCCTGACTTTC.

The V and J genes are TRBV6-2 or TRBV6-3 and TRBJ2-1; a weak D match, TRBD2 (6 bases). The V and J ends lost 0 bases and 1 base respectively, with 13 bases between them. CDR3 length: 17 residues. Germline V gene sequence: CDR1 MNHEY, CDR2 SVGEGT. CDR3 coding DNA: TGTGCCAGCAGTTACTCGAAAATGGGGGGTTCCTACAATGAGCAGTTCTTC. Translated: CASSYSKMGGSYNEQFF.

This clonotype was counted many times. The chain is built from TRBV29-1 and TRBJ1-4; D gene ambiguous. There are 15 residues in the CDR3. Trimming cost V 6 bases and J 0 bases, with 14 bases left between them. Germline CDR1 is SQVTM and CDR2 is ANQGSEA. CDR3 in amino acids: CSVVLKTATNEKLFF. As DNA, the CDR3 is TGCAGCGTCGTCCTTAAGACGGCAACTAATGAAAAACTGTTTTTT.

At least ten counts were recorded for this clonotype. The genes are TRBV12-3 or TRBV12-4 and TRBJ2-7, with TRBD1 identical over 8 bases. The CDR3 runs 14 residues. V was clipped by 5 bases and J by 5 bases; unmatched bases: 8. The CDR3 nucleotides are TGTGCCAGCAGTCTGAGGACAGGGTTCGACGAGCAGTACTTC. This encodes CASSLRTGFDEQYF.

This clonotype was seen a handful of times. This rearrangement joins TRBV10-1 to TRBJ2-1; the match to TRBD2 covers 11 bases. V gave up 4 bases and J gave up 7 bases; unmatched junction bases: 6. The CDR3 runs 15 residues. Germline V gives CDR1 WNHNN, CDR2 SYGVQD (reference sequence). The CDR3 here is CASSGSGREGNEQFF. The CDR3 bases are TGCGCCAGCAGTGGTAGCGGGAGGGAGGGTAATGAGCAGTTCTTC.

The chain has TRBV5-1 and TRBJ2-4, with 9 bases aligning to TRBD1. There are 18 residues in the CDR3. The junction had 12 bases not matched to a gene; V was cut back by 5 bases and J by 0 bases. Per the germline V gene, CDR1 is SGHRS and CDR2 is YFSETQ. CDR3 DNA: TGCGCCAGCAGTTACCGGGACAGGGTCCCAGTAGCCAAAAACATTCAGTACTTC. Translated, it gives CASSYRDRVPVAKNIQYF.

Comment on this clonotype: Just one base apart from a much larger clone, this may be a read error. This chain connects TRBV4-1 to TRBJ1-2; a weak D match, TRBD1 (6 bases). The germline CDR1 and CDR2 sequences are MGHRA and YSYEKL. Trimming pared 4 bases from V and 2 bases from J, leaving 17 bases between. This CDR3 comprises 16 residues. DNA of the CDR3: TGCGCCAGCAGCCCTGTGACAGGAGAGGGCAACTATGGCTACACCTTC. Protein sequence: CASSPVTGEGNYGYTF.

A few counts support this clonotype. The chain joins TRBV7-2 to TRBJ2-3; possibly TRBD2 for D (6 bases). V lost 5 bases and J 1 base, leaving 16 bases between the germline ends. The CDR3 has 16 amino acids. Looked up from germline, CDR1 is SGHTA and CDR2 is FQGNSA. The CDR3 nucleotides are TGTGCCAGCAGCGTCCGGGACTTTAACCGCACAGATACGCAGTATTTT. As protein: CASSVRDFNRTDTQYF.

This chain connects TRBV28 to TRBJ2-5; no clear D. The assigned J gene may be wrong: the sequence end matches TRBJ2-7 better. Germline values: CDR1 MDHEN, CDR2 SYDVKM. The CDR3 covers 12 residues. The CDR3 reads CASSSTPVEQYF. The DNA of the CDR3 is TGTGCCAGCAGCTCAACCCCCGTCGAGCAGTACTTC.

This chain uses TRBV7-9 with TRBJ1-2; D unclear. This CDR3 spans 13 amino acids. The germline CDR1 and CDR2 sequences are SEHNR and FQNEAQ (reference sequence). Between the trimmed V and J ends, which lost 2 bases and 8 bases, there was a span of 12 bases. The CDR3 reads CASSLILKEGYTF. In DNA, the CDR3 is TGTGCCAGCAGCTTAATCTTGAAGGAAGGCTACACCTTC.

The chain links TRBV20-1 to TRBJ2-3; no clear D. Germline V gene lookup returns CDR1 DFQATT and CDR2 SNEGSKA (reference sequence). This CDR3 is built from 9 residues. The V end lost 4 bases, the J end lost 6 bases, and 2 bases lay between the germline ends. This CDR3 reads CSAIDTQYF. The CDR3, as DNA: TGCAGTGCTATTGATACGCAGTATTTT.